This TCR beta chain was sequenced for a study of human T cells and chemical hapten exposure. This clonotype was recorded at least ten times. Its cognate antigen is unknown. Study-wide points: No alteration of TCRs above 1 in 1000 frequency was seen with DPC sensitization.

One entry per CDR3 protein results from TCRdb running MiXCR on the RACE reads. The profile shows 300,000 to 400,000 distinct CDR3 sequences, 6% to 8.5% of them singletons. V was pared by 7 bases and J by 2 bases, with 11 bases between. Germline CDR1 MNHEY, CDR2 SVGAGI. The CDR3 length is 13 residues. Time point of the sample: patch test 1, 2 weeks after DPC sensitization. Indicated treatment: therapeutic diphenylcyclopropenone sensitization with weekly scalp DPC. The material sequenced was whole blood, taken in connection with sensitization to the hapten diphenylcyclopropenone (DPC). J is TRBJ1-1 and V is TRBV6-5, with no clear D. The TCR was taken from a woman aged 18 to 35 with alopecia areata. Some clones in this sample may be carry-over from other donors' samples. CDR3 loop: CASTTRANTEAFF. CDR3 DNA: TGTGCCAGCACAACCAGAGCTAACACTGAAGCTTTCTTT.